These T cell receptor beta chains were read from a single sample in a study of T cell changes during pregnancy in multiple sclerosis. TCRdb's table, derived via immunoSEQ multiplex PCR, lists solely in-frame clones and lacks some. This table holds roughly 47,000 clones, 80% to 90% found once. This specimen consisted of CD8+ T cells from peripheral blood mononuclear cells, obtained in the second trimester of pregnancy. These receptors originate from a female donor with multiple sclerosis, enrolled in a pregnancy study. The CDR3 runs from the conserved cysteine through the conserved F or W. Each record gives: J gene, clone size, D gene, V gene, CDR3 DNA, CDR3 protein. D genes are given only for firm matches. Size is omitted from some rows. Given values are once, few, many or a class for expanded clones.

>TRBJ1-5|NA|TRBD1|TRBV7-8
TGTGCCAGCAGCTCAGGGACAGGGGCATATCAGCCCCAGCATTTT
CASSSGTGAYQPQHF
>TRBJ2-3|NA|NA|TRBV7-2
TGTGCCAGCAGATACACAGATACGCAGTATTTT
CASRYTDTQYF
>TRBJ1-2|NA|NA|TRBV27
TGTGCCAGCACCCCCTGGGGCAGTAACTATGGCTACACCTTC
CASTPWGSNYGYTF
>TRBJ2-2|few|TRBD1|TRBV7-2
TGTGCCAGCAGCCCTACACAGGGGGCGCTCGGCACCGGGGAGCTGTTTTTT
CASSPTQGALGTGELFF
>TRBJ2-3|NA|TRBD2|TRBV6-4
TGTGCCAGCAGTCCAAGCGGGGGGAGGCCAGATACGCAGTATTTT
CASSPSGGRPDTQYF
>TRBJ2-7|NA|TRBD2|TRBV27
TGTGCCAGCAGTCTAGCGGGGAGGGCCGCCTACGAGCAGTACTTC
CASSLAGRAAYEQYF
>TRBJ1-1|NA|NA|TRBV5-6
TGTGCCAGCAGCTTGGTGGAGACAGCTGACCAAGGGGCTTTCTTT
CASSLVETADQGAFF
>TRBJ1-2|NA|NA|TRBV7-9
TGTGCCAGCAAAGATGTCCAGGGTGTCCATGGCTACACCTTC
CASKDVQGVHGYTF
>TRBJ1-2|NA|NA|TRBV6-5
TGTGCCAGCAGTTACATAGCGGGTCCGTCCTATGGCTACACCTTC
CASSYIAGPSYGYTF
>TRBJ2-5|NA|NA|TRBV4-1
TGCGCCAGCAGCCAGCTGGTAGGGAGTAGCCAAGAGACCCAGTACTTC
CASSQLVGSSQETQYF
>TRBJ1-6|NA|NA|TRBV7-2
TGTGCCAGCAGCCGTACAGGGTATGGTGGGTCACCCCTCCACTTT
CASSRTGYGGSPLHF